This T cell receptor beta chain was identified during a study of OX40 agonist ivuxolimab in advanced cancers. Profiled with immunoSEQ multiplex PCR; TCRdb holds only in-frame clones, not every one. The profile covers some 100,000 clones, with approximately 80% appearing a single time and about 5.5% taken by the ten largest. The starting material was CD4+ or CD8+ T cells sorted from blood, obtained in a trial of the OX40 agonist ivuxolimab. This TCR was sampled from an adult with an advanced solid tumor such as melanoma, head and neck, liver or kidney cancer.

Written as DNA, the CDR3 is TGTGCCAGCAGCCAGACCTTGGGGGGTACCTACGAGCAGTACTTC. Translation gives CASSQTLGGTYEQYF. This rearrangement joins TRBV4-2 to TRBJ2-7; D may be TRBD2 (6 bases). This CDR3 region has 15 residues. CDR1 and CDR2 (germline): LGHNA, YNFKEQ. With 3 bases removed from V and 2 bases from J, the gap between germline ends came to 14 bases.